These 31 T cell receptor beta chains came from one sample sequenced in a study of beta chain features in type 1 diabetes. Sequenced material consisted of expressed TCRB transcripts (all of the isolated RNA was reverse transcribed). Using immunoSEQ multiplex PCR, the repertoire was profiled, and TCRdb retains in-frame clones only, with some absent. This sample carries roughly 370,000 clones, approximately 13% of them seen once, and the ten largest clones take around 0.035%. Sequenced sample: naive CD4+ T cells from blood. These receptors originate from a man between 25 and 39 years old in good health.

This clone turned up a few times. The chain uses TRBV7-2 and TRBJ1-5; perhaps TRBD1 as D (6 bases). CDR1 and CDR2 from the germline V gene are SGHTA and FQGNSA. Trimming pared 0 bases from V and 0 bases from J, leaving 9 bases between. This CDR3 is built from 16 residues. CDR3 in amino acids: CASSLAGRGSNQPQHF. The CDR3 bases are TGTGCCAGCAGCTTAGCGGGCAGGGGTAGCAATCAGCCCCAGCATTTT. The complete variable domain, with remaining parts taken from reference TRBV7-2 and TRBJ1-5, reads GAGVSQSPSNKVTEKGKDVELRCDPISGHTALYWYRQSLGQGLEFLIYFQGNSAPDKSGLPSDRFSAERTGGSVSTLTIQRTQQEDSAVYLCASSLAGRGSNQPQHFGDGTRLSIL.

This clone was observed a handful of times. The CDR3, as DNA: TGTGCCAGCAGCCTAGGACGTGTATCGGGCAATGAGCAGTTCTTC. It codes for CASSLGRVSGNEQFF. The gene calls are TRBV7-2 and TRBJ2-1, with unresolved D. V lost 5 bases and J 6 bases, leaving 17 bases between the germline ends. The CDR3 has 15 residues. Per the germline V gene, CDR1 is SGHTA and CDR2 is FQGNSA.

Notes on this clone: One end of the junction is discordant with germline, which a read error may explain. The chain is built from TRBV4-2 and TRBJ2-1, with 11 bases that match TRBD1. There are 15 residues in the CDR3. From germline, CDR1 is LGHNA and CDR2 YNFKEQ. DNA of the CDR3: TGTGCCAACAGCCAAGAGGGGACAGGGGGAAATGAGCAGTTCTTC. It specifies CANSQEGTGGNEQFF.

This sequence joins TRBV5-1 and TRBJ2-1; D tentatively reads TRBD1 or TRBD2 (7 bases each). With 0 bases removed from V and 8 bases from J, the gap between germline ends came to 12 bases. CDR3 length equals 14 residues. Germline CDR1 and CDR2: SGHRS and YFSETQ. The CDR3 spells CASSLAQGRDEQFF. The CDR3 DNA is TGCGCCAGCAGCTTGGCACAGGGGAGGGATGAGCAGTTCTTC.

V gene TRBV6-5 combines with J gene TRBJ2-7; D perhaps matches TRBD1 (6 bases). The CDR3 is made up of 14 amino acids. Germline CDR1 reads MNHEY; CDR2 reads SVGAGI. With 10 bases removed from V and 2 bases from J, the gap between germline ends came to 18 bases. CDR3 loop: CATTVDRGTYEQYF. Written as DNA, the CDR3 is TGTGCCACCACTGTGGACAGAGGAACCTACGAGCAGTACTTC.

CDR3 in amino acids: CSVVGTTNYGYTF. The DNA for the CDR3 is TGCAGCGTTGTAGGGACGACTAACTATGGCTACACCTTC. V is TRBV29-1 and J is TRBJ1-2; D may be TRBD1 (5 bases). The CDR3 has 13 residues. V was trimmed by 4 bases and J by 0 bases, leaving 9 bases between them. The V gene's germline CDR1 is SQVTM and CDR2 ANQGSEA.

V gene TRBV23-1 combines with J gene TRBJ2-7; no reliable D call. TRBV23-1 qualifies as an ORF whose function is uncertain. This CDR3 region has 15 residues. V lost 7 bases and J lost 4, with 20 bases in between. CDR3 coding DNA: TGCGCCAGCACCCCCCGGCCAGCACGTCTTTACGAGCAGTACTTC. Translated, it gives CASTPRPARLYEQYF.

Ten or more counts support this clone. The chain recombines TRBV13 with TRBJ1-2; D unclear. Trimming removed 5 bases at V and 3 bases at J, with 13 bases between. CDR1 is PRHDT and CDR2 is FYEKMQ in the germline V gene (reference sequence). The CDR3 contains 14 residues. The CDR3 region has the DNA TGTGCCAGCAGCGGCCGAAGCGGCGACTATGGCTACACCTTC. This encodes CASSGRSGDYGYTF.

In this sample, this clone turned up a few times. CDR3 coding DNA: TGTGCCAGCAGCCCAGGGGGGAGGCAAGAGACCCAGTACTTC. Amino acids: CASSPGGRQETQYF. V usage is TRBV7-2 and J usage is TRBJ2-5; tentatively, D is TRBD1 (7 bases). Germline V gene data show CDR1 as SGHTA and CDR2 as FQGNSA. Trimming pared 5 bases from V and 2 bases from J, leaving 12 bases between. The CDR3 runs 14 residues.

This clone was recorded a few times. V and J are TRBV19 and TRBJ2-4; 8 bases align to TRBD1. CDR1 is LNHDA, CDR2 SQIVND, per germline (reference sequence). The CDR3 loop spans 18 amino acids. With 0 bases clipped from V and 4 bases from J, the junction kept 11 bases outside the gene matches. In DNA form, the CDR3 reads TGTGCCAGTAGTATAGATCGCGGCCGGGACAGGCCAAAAAACATTCAGTACTTC. This encodes CASSIDRGRDRPKNIQYF.

V and J are TRBV9 and TRBJ2-3; D is undetermined. Looked up from germline, CDR1 is SGDLS and CDR2 is YYNGEE. V was trimmed by 6 bases and J by 6 bases, leaving 11 bases between them. This CDR3 comprises 12 residues. The CDR3 is CASTLRGDTQYF. Here the CDR3 DNA reads TGTGCCAGCACTCTTCGTGGGGATACGCAGTATTTT.

The chain links TRBV7-2 to TRBJ2-5, with 10 bases aligning to TRBD2. The CDR3 is 15 amino acids. The germline V gene has CDR1 SGHTA and CDR2 FQGNSA. Germline trimming cut 0 bases from V and 9 bases from J; bases unmatched to any gene: 7. This chain's CDR3 is CASSLARTSGKAQYF. The CDR3 DNA follows: TGTGCCAGCAGCTTAGCCCGAACTAGCGGGAAGGCCCAGTACTTC.

This clone was counted a few times. The chain links TRBV10-3 to TRBJ2-7, with 7 bases lining up with TRBD1. Germline CDR1 and CDR2: ENHRY and SYGVKD. Unmatched junction bases numbered 8, after V lost 3 bases and J lost 0 bases. This CDR3 is 16 amino acids long. The CDR3 is CAISDRGGVSSYEQYV. The CDR3 DNA reads TGTGCCATCAGTGATCGAGGGGGCGTTAGCTCCTACGAGCAGTACGTC.

The chain uses TRBV9 and TRBJ2-3; D is perhaps TRBD2 (6 bases). V lost 3 bases to trimming and J lost 0 bases, with 8 bases between them. The CDR3 extends over 14 amino acids. From germline, CDR1 is SGDLS and CDR2 YYNGEE. CDR3 protein: CASSAGTSTDTQYF. CDR3 coding DNA: TGTGCCAGCAGCGCGGGGACTAGCACAGATACGCAGTATTTT.

The chain is built from TRBV6-1 and TRBJ2-7; 9 bases are a match to TRBD2. After removal of 6 bases from V and 3 bases from J, the junction contained 9 bases not matched to a gene. The CDR3 covers 15 residues. Germline V gene data show CDR1 as MNHNS and CDR2 as SASEGT. The CDR3 sequence: CASSMARAGGYEQYV. CDR3 sequence (DNA): TGTGCCAGCAGCATGGCCCGAGCGGGAGGCTACGAGCAGTACGTC.

The chain is built from TRBV25-1 and TRBJ1-1; 7 nucleotides agree with TRBD1. Germline trimming cut 3 bases from V and 3 bases from J; bases unmatched to any gene: 7. The CDR3 contains 15 residues. Germline assignment: CDR1 MGHDK and CDR2 SYGVNS. CDR3 loop: CASSDRGHRDTEAFF. CDR3 nucleotide sequence: TGTGCCAGCAGTGATAGGGGGCATCGGGACACTGAAGCTTTCTTT.

This clone was counted between two and nine times. The V gene is TRBV20-1, the J gene TRBJ1-2; 7 bases map to TRBD1. The germline V gene encodes CDR1 DFQATT and CDR2 SNEGSKA (reference sequence). This CDR3 has 11 amino acids. The CDR3 sequence is CSRQGPYGYTF. The DNA of the CDR3 is TGCAGCCGACAGGGTCCCTATGGCTACACCTTC.

This clone was observed a handful of times. The chain has TRBV4-3 and TRBJ2-1, with a weak D call TRBD2 (5 bases). The CDR3 totals 15 residues. V lost 3 bases and J 1 base, leaving 10 bases between the germline ends. Per germline, CDR1 LGHNA and CDR2 YSLEER. As DNA, the CDR3 is TGCGCCAGCAGCCAGTCGACTAATTCCTACAATGAGCAGTTCTTC. Protein sequence: CASSQSTNSYNEQFF.

The V gene is TRBV5-4, the J gene TRBJ1-4, with TRBD1 matching over 11 bases. Germline assignment: CDR1 SGHNT and CDR2 YYREEE (reference sequence). The CDR3 totals 15 residues. V shed 0 bases, J shed 7 bases, and the junction held 2 bases outside the gene matches. CDR3 in DNA: TGTGCCAGCAGCTTGGGCGGACAGGGGGCTGAAAAACTGTTTTTT. Translation: CASSLGGQGAEKLFF. Full variable domain (remainder filled in from reference TRBV5-4 and TRBJ1-4): ETGVTQSPTHLIKTRGQQVTLRCSSQSGHNTVSWYQQALGQGPQFIFQYYREEENGRGNFPPRFSGLQFPNYSSELNVNALELDDSALYLCASSLGGQGAEKLFFGSGTQLSVL.

The chain uses TRBV7-9 and TRBJ2-7; D is possibly TRBD2 (5 bases). Trimming pared 0 bases from V and 4 bases from J, leaving 7 bases between. The CDR3 is 13 residues long. Germline loops: CDR1 SEHNR, CDR2 FQNEAQ (reference sequence). The CDR3 region is CASSLAGEYEQYF. As DNA, the CDR3 is TGTGCCAGCAGCTTAGCGGGAGAGTACGAGCAGTACTTC.

V is TRBV7-2 and J is TRBJ2-5; TRBD2 matches at 10 bases. The V segment lost 4 bases and the J segment 0 bases; nucleotides outside the gene matches: 5. Per germline, CDR1 SGHTA and CDR2 FQGNSA. The CDR3 totals 16 residues. CDR3 protein: CASSYGLAAYQETQYF. The CDR3, as DNA: TGTGCCAGCAGCTACGGACTAGCGGCCTACCAAGAGACCCAGTACTTC.

This chain uses TRBV9 with TRBJ2-2, with 15 bases lining up with TRBD2. Trimming removed 6 bases from V and 5 bases from J; junction bases left unmatched: 8. Germline V CDR1 and CDR2: SGDLS, YYNGEE. The CDR3 runs 17 residues. CDR3 in amino acids: CASTPGTSGGRTGELFF. Here the CDR3 DNA reads TGTGCCAGCACCCCAGGGACTAGCGGGGGGCGGACCGGGGAGCTGTTTTTT. Combining the CDR3 with reference TRBV9 and TRBJ2-2 gives the whole variable domain DSGVTQTPKHLITATGQRVTLRCSPRSGDLSVYWYQQSLDQGLQFLIQYYNGEERAKGNILERFSAQQFPDLHSELNLSSLELGDSALYFCASTPGTSGGRTGELFFGEGSRLTVL.

The V and J genes are TRBV29-1 and TRBJ2-2; D remains unclear. Germline lookup yields CDR1 SQVTM and CDR2 ANQGSEA. There are 13 residues in the CDR3. The germline V and J ends were trimmed by 5 bases and 0 bases, with 7 bases remaining between them. The CDR3 loop reads CSVPRPNTGELFF. CDR3 nucleotides: TGCAGCGTTCCTCGTCCGAACACCGGGGAGCTGTTTTTT.

This rearrangement joins TRBV28 to TRBJ2-5, with D maybe TRBD1 (6 bases). Germline loops: CDR1 MDHEN, CDR2 SYDVKM. The CDR3 has 15 residues. Trimming cost V 6 bases and J 0 bases, with 14 bases left between them. The CDR3 spells CASSLFQGNQETQYF. The CDR3 region has the DNA TGTGCCAGCAGCCTCTTCCAGGGGAACCAAGAGACCCAGTACTTC.

This chain uses TRBV6-5 with TRBJ2-1, with TRBD2 identical over 13 bases. Germline V gene data show CDR1 as MNHEY and CDR2 as SVGAGI. V shed 6 bases, J shed 11 bases, and the junction held 7 bases outside the gene matches. The CDR3 sequence is 14 residues long. CDR3 nucleotides: TGTGCCAGCAGGCTGACGGGACTAGCGGGAAAGCAGTTCTTC. It encodes CASRLTGLAGKQFF.

This clone has only a few counts. The V and J genes are TRBV19 and TRBJ2-2; D is perhaps TRBD1 (6 bases). The CDR3 has 13 residues. CDR1 is LNHDA, CDR2 SQIVND, per germline (reference sequence). V gave up 8 bases and J gave up 6 bases, with 13 bases separating them. CDR3 nucleotides: TGTGCCAGTTCTATCAGGACAGCCGGGGAGCTGTTTTTT. It specifies CASSIRTAGELFF.

V is TRBV5-1 and J is TRBJ2-7; 9 bases fit TRBD1. The junction had 9 bases not matched to a gene; V was cut back by 3 bases and J by 5 bases. The germline V gene encodes CDR1 SGHRS and CDR2 YFSETQ. The CDR3 spans 15 residues. CDR3 sequence reads: CASSSQPGQGNEQYF. The CDR3 region has the DNA TGCGCCAGCAGCTCCCAACCGGGACAGGGTAACGAGCAGTACTTC. Combining the CDR3 with reference TRBV5-1 and TRBJ2-7 gives the whole variable domain KAGVTQTPRYLIKTRGQQVTLSCSPISGHRSVSWYQQTPGQGLQFLFEYFSETQRNKGNFPGRFSGRQFSNSRSEMNVSTLELGDSALYLCASSSQPGQGNEQYFGPGTRLTVT.

This sequence joins TRBV6-6 and TRBJ1-2; 7 nucleotides align to TRBD1. CDR1 and CDR2 (germline): MNHNY, SVGAGI (reference sequence). V lost 7 bases to trimming and J lost 7 bases; unmatched junction nucleotides: 9. There are 13 residues in the CDR3. The CDR3 loop reads CASTVTGPVGYTF. CDR3 coding DNA: TGTGCCAGCACAGTGACAGGGCCTGTTGGCTACACCTTC.

This clone occurred a few times. The same CDR3 is also encoded by other DNA sequences in this sample. The gene calls are TRBV7-9 and TRBJ2-6; the D gene is possibly TRBD1 (6 bases). The CDR3 sequence is 13 residues long. The germline V gene has CDR1 SEHNR and CDR2 FQNEAQ (reference sequence). The V end lost 5 bases, the J end lost 5 bases, and 7 bases lay between the germline ends. The CDR3 DNA reads as TGTGCCAGCAGCGGGACAAGGGCCAACGTCCTGACTTTC. It translates to CASSGTRANVLTF.

Only a few counts were recorded for this clone. An end of the junction differs from the germline gene, which may be a read error. The chain has TRBV7-2 and TRBJ2-7, with TRBD2 as a possible D gene (5 bases). The CDR3 runs to 14 residues. Germline assignment: CDR1 SGHTA and CDR2 FQGNSA. The CDR3 is CASRLGPRENEQYF. Here the CDR3 DNA reads TGTGCCAGCAGGTTAGGACCGAGGGAGAACGAGCAGTACTTC.

V and J are TRBV10-3 and TRBJ2-1; TRBD2 matches 10 bases. The V gene end was trimmed by 0 bases and the J gene end by 5 bases; junction bases not matched to a gene: 7. Germline V CDR1 and CDR2: ENHRY, SYGVKD. The CDR3 totals 17 residues. The CDR3 protein is CAISESASGRTNNEQFF. CDR3 bases: TGTGCCATCAGTGAGTCGGCTAGCGGGAGAACGAACAATGAGCAGTTCTTC.